Included here is one T cell receptor (beta chain) sequence, with context. The data stem from a study of blood T cell repertoires in COVID-19. At the level of the study: Specimens from acute and convalescent COVID-19 originated in the United States, Italy and Spain.

Only in-frame clones appear in the TCRdb table, and some are missing; sequencing was by immunoSEQ multiplex PCR. The sample includes some 130,000 clones, roughly two thirds of them seen just once. Sequencing input: peripheral blood. The sequence was collected from a woman in her sixties or seventies with acute or convalescent COVID-19.

The CDR3 loop is CASSRLVGGELFF. Here the CDR3 DNA reads TGTGCCAGCAGCCGACTAGTTGGCGGGGAGCTGTTTTTT. This rearrangement joins TRBV6-4 to TRBJ2-2; maybe TRBD2 (6 bases). This CDR3 comprises 13 residues. The ends were cut back, 6 bases at V and 7 bases at J, with 12 bases in the middle. In germline, CDR1 is MRHNA, CDR2 SNTAGT.